Below are 28 T cell receptor beta chains sequenced from a single sample in a study of post-analysis software for immune sequencing data. TCR beta libraries were prepared from cDNA with unique molecular identifiers. Each CDR3 protein is one row after TCRdb ran MiXCR on the PCR reads. Here the sample spans a few hundred thousand distinct CDR3 sequences, around 33% being singletons. Their antigen targets remain unknown. Findings and caveats of the study: The five TRBV segments detected at higher frequency in patients than in controls included TRBV5-6, TRBV5-1 and TRBV20-1.

Input material: blood. These receptors all come from a girl between 10 and 17 years old with multiple sclerosis.

This clonotype was detected only a few times. V gene TRBV11-2 combines with J gene TRBJ2-4; no definite D call. Per germline, CDR1 SGHAT and CDR2 FQNNGV. This CDR3 has 15 residues. V lost 4 bases to trimming and J lost 0 bases, with 10 bases between them. The CDR3 DNA is TGTGCCAGCAGCTCCACCCTTATAGCCAAAAACATTCAGTACTTC. The encoded protein is CASSSTLIAKNIQYF.

This clonotype was picked up a small number of times. V usage is TRBV5-1 and J usage is TRBJ2-3, with 15 bases aligning to TRBD2. In germline, CDR1 is SGHRS, CDR2 YFSETQ. This CDR3 has 16 amino acids. J lost 8 bases, V lost 6 bases, and 10 bases had no gene match. The CDR3 reads CASTPGLAGGTSTQYF. CDR3 coding DNA: TGCGCCAGCACTCCGGGACTAGCGGGGGGTACGAGTACGCAGTATTTT.

In its sample, this clonotype was seen a few times. V usage is TRBV16 and J usage is TRBJ2-7, with D possibly matching TRBD2 (5 bases). Germline assignment: CDR1 KGHSY and CDR2 FQNENV. V lost 4 bases and J 1 base, leaving 14 bases between the germline ends. The CDR3 sequence is 15 residues long. The CDR3 region is CASSRSQEVSYEQYF. Written as DNA, the CDR3 is TGTGCCAGCAGCCGTTCCCAGGAGGTTTCCTACGAGCAGTACTTC.

This chain connects TRBV7-9 to TRBJ2-4, with 9 bases lining up with TRBD1. Germline values: CDR1 SEHNR, CDR2 FQNEAQ (reference sequence). V shed 3 bases, J shed 2 bases, and the junction held 5 bases outside the gene matches. The CDR3 runs 16 residues. CDR3 residues: CASSLGTGIPKNIQYF. In DNA form, the CDR3 reads TGTGCCAGCAGCTTGGGGACAGGGATCCCCAAAAACATTCAGTACTTC.

This clonotype was recorded a few times. V gene TRBV4-1 combines with J gene TRBJ2-1; no definite D call. Germline V gives CDR1 MGHRA, CDR2 YSYEKL. V was shortened by 0 bases and J by 2 bases, with 8 bases between the two germline ends. This CDR3 has 15 amino acids. The CDR3 here is CASSQDSHPYNEQFF. CDR3 bases: TGCGCCAGCAGCCAAGATTCCCATCCCTACAATGAGCAGTTCTTC.

The rearrangement joins TRBV20-1 to TRBJ2-3, with D perhaps matching TRBD2 (5 bases). Looked up from germline, CDR1 is DFQATT and CDR2 is SNEGSKA (reference sequence). Trimming pared 4 bases from V and 4 bases from J, leaving 18 bases between. CDR3 length equals 15 residues. CDR3 amino acids: CSAKRSGSPADTQYF. The CDR3 DNA is TGCAGTGCTAAAAGGAGCGGTTCCCCTGCAGATACGCAGTATTTT.

The chain links TRBV4-1 to TRBJ2-1, with 8 bases that match TRBD2. This CDR3 contains 15 residues. Unmatched junction bases numbered 7, after V lost 3 bases and J lost 6 bases. Germline V lookup: CDR1 MGHRA, CDR2 YSYEKL. CDR3 DNA: TGCGCCAGCAGCCAGGGGGAGCGGGGGATCAATGAGCAGTTCTTC. Its protein product is CASSQGERGINEQFF.

The chain joins TRBV5-1 to TRBJ2-2; 8 bases align to TRBD2. V was pared by 3 bases and J by 5 bases, with 6 bases of the junction left unmatched. The CDR3 runs to 15 residues. Germline V lookup: CDR1 SGHRS, CDR2 YFSETQ. CDR3 in DNA: TGCGCCAGCAGCTCGGGACTAGTAGATACCGGGGAGCTGTTTTTT. It codes for CASSSGLVDTGELFF.

Concerning this clonotype itself: An end of the junction differs from the germline gene, which may be a read error. The gene calls are TRBV5-1 and TRBJ2-5, with 8 bases fitting TRBD2. Per germline, CDR1 SGHRS and CDR2 YFSETQ. There are 15 residues in the CDR3. This CDR3 is CTSRLRGGAVETQYF. CDR3 nucleotide sequence: TGCACCAGCCGCCTTCGGGGGGGCGCAGTGGAGACCCAGTACTTC. The entire variable domain, with the rest obtained from reference TRBV5-1 and TRBJ2-5, is as follows: KAGVTQTPRYLIKTRGQQVTLSCSPISGHRSVSWYQQTPGQGLQFLFEYFSETQRNKGNFPGRFSGRQFSNSRSEMNVSTLELGDSALYLCTSRLRGGAVETQYFGPGTRLLVL.

This clonotype was observed a handful of times. The chain recombines TRBV6-5 with TRBJ1-4; the D is unclear. The CDR3 is 12 amino acids. Germline V gene sequence: CDR1 MNHEY, CDR2 SVGAGI. Trimming took 6 bases from V and 8 from J, leaving 10 bases between them. Written as DNA, the CDR3 is TGTGCCAGCAGGGGGTTTGGAGAAAAACTGTTTTTT. Encoded protein: CASRGFGEKLFF.

The genes are TRBV18 and TRBJ1-2; the D is unclear. The CDR3 has 14 residues. V was clipped by 3 bases and J by 2 bases, with 10 bases between them. The germline V gene encodes CDR1 KGHSH and CDR2 LQKENI. CDR3 in DNA: TGTGCCAGCTCACCTCTCGGGGAGAACTATGGCTACACCTTC. The encoded protein is CASSPLGENYGYTF. The entire variable domain, with the rest obtained from reference TRBV18 and TRBJ1-2, is as follows: NAGVMQNPRHLVRRRGQEARLRCSPMKGHSHVYWYRQLPEEGLKFMVYLQKENIIDESGMPKERFSAEFPKEGPSILRIQQVVRGDSAAYFCASSPLGENYGYTFGSGTRLTVV.

There are a few counts of this clonotype. A much larger clone is a single base away; this may be a read error. V usage is TRBV20-1 and J usage is TRBJ2-5; 7 bases agree with TRBD1. Germline CDR1 and CDR2: DFQATT and SNEGSKA (reference sequence). CDR3 length equals 14 residues. DNA of the CDR3: TGCAATGCTAGAGGCGATTACAGGGGTATTGAGCAGTACTTC. Protein product: CNARGDYRGIEQYF.

The rearrangement joins TRBV4-2 to TRBJ1-5; D might be TRBD1 (5 bases). The CDR3 is 14 residues long. Trimming removed 0 bases from V and 7 bases from J, with 10 bases in between. Germline assignment: CDR1 LGHNA and CDR2 YNFKEQ. This CDR3 is CASSQDEGKQPQHF. The CDR3 DNA reads as TGTGCCAGCAGCCAAGATGAGGGGAAACAGCCCCAGCATTTT.

CDR3 sequence: CASSQVRADYGYTF. The CDR3 DNA sequence: TGCGCCAGCAGCCAAGTTCGGGCAGACTATGGCTACACCTTC. The chain employs TRBV4-3 and TRBJ1-2; D uncertain. The CDR3 spans 14 residues. V lost 1 base, J lost 3 bases, and 9 bases lay in between. Germline loops: CDR1 LGHNA, CDR2 YSLEER.

The chain is built from TRBV5-1 and TRBJ2-5; unclear D gene. The J call may be wrong; the DNA end is better matched by TRBJ2-7. From germline, CDR1 is SGHRS and CDR2 YFSETQ. The CDR3 extends over 13 amino acids. The CDR3 sequence is CASSLSNPSEQYF. In DNA, the CDR3 is TGCGCCAGCAGCTTGAGTAACCCCAGCGAGCAGTACTTC.

The chain is built from TRBV12-3 or TRBV12-4 and TRBJ2-3; TRBD2 matches 8 bases. Trimming cost V 5 bases and J 4 bases; bases outside gene matches: 8. The CDR3 totals 15 residues. CDR3 nucleotides: TGTGCCAGCAGTCGACTAGCGATGAGCCCAGATACGCAGTATTTT. It specifies CASSRLAMSPDTQYF.

The chain has TRBV6-2 or TRBV6-3 and TRBJ2-1; TRBD1 aligns across 7 bases. Looked up from germline, CDR1 is MNHEY and CDR2 is SVGEGT. The CDR3 has 13 amino acids. V was pared by 4 bases and J by 9 bases, with 6 bases of the junction left unmatched. CDR3 in amino acids: CASSLRGQSEQFF. In nucleotides, the CDR3 is TGTGCCAGCAGTTTACGGGGACAGAGTGAGCAGTTCTTC.

The gene calls are TRBV6-5 and TRBJ2-1, with D perhaps matching TRBD1 (8 bases). Germline V gene lookup returns CDR1 MNHEY and CDR2 SVGAGI. This CDR3 is built from 16 residues. The germline V and J ends were trimmed by 5 bases and 3 bases, with 17 bases remaining between them. CDR3 protein: CASSTQTGGVYNEQFF. CDR3 DNA: TGTGCCAGCAGTACCCAAACAGGGGGGGTCTACAATGAGCAGTTCTTC.

The V gene is TRBV20-1, the J gene TRBJ1-2; TRBD1 might be the D (5 bases). The V end lost 1 base, the J end lost 4 bases, and 19 bases lay between the germline ends. The CDR3 length is 16 residues. Germline CDR1 and CDR2: DFQATT and SNEGSKA (reference sequence). The CDR3 DNA follows: TGCAGTGCTAGAGCGAGGATCAGGGAGGGAGGCTATGGCTACACCTTC. Its translation is CSARARIREGGYGYTF.

A few counts support this clonotype. The rearrangement links TRBV6-1 to TRBJ1-1, with D hard to call. The CDR3 has 13 amino acids. Germline V lookup: CDR1 MNHNS, CDR2 SASEGT. Trimming took 6 bases from V and 0 from J, leaving 8 bases between them. Written as DNA, the CDR3 is TGTGCCAGCAGGCCGACGGTGAACACTGAAGCTTTCTTT. Protein: CASRPTVNTEAFF.

The chain links TRBV24-1 to TRBJ2-1, with D perhaps TRBD1 (5 bases). This CDR3 region has 13 residues. V lost 4 bases and J lost 12, with 15 bases in between. Germline CDR1 KGHDR, CDR2 SFDVKD. The CDR3 DNA is TGTGCCACCAGTGACAAGACCAGGGTAGGGCAGTTCTTC. Amino acid sequence: CATSDKTRVGQFF.

The CDR3 protein is CASSKERGGTDTQYF. In DNA, the CDR3 is TGTGCCAGTAGTAAGGAGCGGGGGGGCACAGATACGCAGTATTTT. The V and J genes are TRBV19 and TRBJ2-3; 9 bases line up with TRBD2. Germline CDR1 reads LNHDA; CDR2 reads SQIVND (reference sequence). The CDR3 extends over 15 amino acids. J lost 1 base, V lost 4 bases, and 3 bases had no gene match.

The chain uses TRBV6-5 and TRBJ2-3, with 13 bases lining up with TRBD2. V shed 7 bases, J shed 7 bases, and the junction held 5 bases outside the gene matches. The CDR3 has 14 residues. Germline V gene sequence: CDR1 MNHEY, CDR2 SVGAGI. CDR3: CASTGLAGTNTQYF. CDR3 nucleotides: TGTGCCAGCACGGGACTAGCGGGGACGAATACGCAGTATTTT.

This clonotype turned up a few times. The CDR3 nucleotides are TGTGCCAGCAGTACAGGGGGCGCGTATGGCTACACCTTC. As protein: CASSTGGAYGYTF. The gene calls are TRBV27 and TRBJ1-2, with 9 bases aligning to TRBD1. Germline values: CDR1 MNHEY, CDR2 SMNVEV (reference sequence). The CDR3 has 13 amino acids. Losses at the gene ends were 5 bases for V and 5 bases for J; bases not matched to a gene: 3.

This clonotype appeared a few times. CDR3 residues: CATFPFSANTEAFF. In DNA form, the CDR3 reads TGTGCCACCTTTCCCTTCAGTGCGAACACTGAAGCTTTCTTT. This rearrangement joins TRBV6-1 to TRBJ1-1, with no clear D. This CDR3 has 14 residues. The V gene's germline CDR1 is MNHNS and CDR2 SASEGT. The V gene lost 10 bases and the J gene lost 1 base, with 16 bases spanning the gap.

J is TRBJ2-5 and V is TRBV5-1, with no clear D. CDR1 and CDR2 from the germline V gene are SGHRS and YFSETQ. The CDR3 runs to 14 residues. V lost 3 bases to trimming and J lost 1 base, with 10 bases between them. CDR3 nucleotides: TGCGCCAGCAGCTCGGGCCAGGTCCAAGAGACCCAGTACTTC. This sequence encodes CASSSGQVQETQYF. The complete variable domain, with remaining parts taken from reference TRBV5-1 and TRBJ2-5, reads KAGVTQTPRYLIKTRGQQVTLSCSPISGHRSVSWYQQTPGQGLQFLFEYFSETQRNKGNFPGRFSGRQFSNSRSEMNVSTLELGDSALYLCASSSGQVQETQYFGPGTRLLVL.

The gene calls are TRBV19 and TRBJ2-3; D is ambiguous. This CDR3 has 12 amino acids. Germline CDR1 LNHDA, CDR2 SQIVND (reference sequence). With 5 bases removed from V and 14 bases from J, the gap between germline ends came to 17 bases. Here the CDR3 DNA reads TGTGCCAGTAGTGCCAGTCAAGGTGGTCGGTATTTT. Amino acids: CASSASQGGRYF.

This clonotype was counted ten times or more. The junction departs from the called germline gene at one end, perhaps through a read error. V and J are TRBV10-3 and TRBJ2-5; D may be TRBD1 or TRBD2 (6 bases each). CDR3 size: 16 residues. Germline lookup yields CDR1 ENHRY and CDR2 SYGVKD. For the CDR3, the DNA is TGTGCCATCAGTGACCCCCGGATGGGGGGCCAAGGGACCCAGTACTTC. Translated: CAISDPRMGGQGTQYF.